These T cell receptor beta chains were read from a single sample in a study of blood T cell repertoires in COVID-19. Sequenced by immunoSEQ multiplex PCR; TCRdb stores in-frame clones only, minus some. The table records 70,000 to 75,000 clones, more than 90% of them present only once. The source material was peripheral blood. Receptor source: a human donor in a cohort sampled during active COVID-19. Both conserved end residues are part of each CDR3. D genes are given only for firm matches. Clone size is stated in some rows and not others, as once, few, many or a class when expanded.

>TRBJ2-7|TRBV5-6|NA|NA
TGTGCCAGCAGCGTCCTGCGGGCGGTCTCCTACGAGCAGTACTTC
CASSVLRAVSYEQYF
>TRBJ2-2|TRBV5-1|TRBD1|few
TGCGCCAGCAGCGCCGGACAGGGTAGATCCACCGGGGAGCTGTTTTTT
CASSAGQGRSTGELFF
>TRBJ2-6|TRBV3-1/TRBV3-2|TRBD1|NA
TGTGCCAGCAGCCAGACCTGGGGACAGGGCTCTTCTGGGGCCAACGTCCTGACTTTC
CASSQTWGQGSSGANVLTF
>TRBJ2-1|TRBV7-9|TRBD1|NA
TGTGCCAGCAGCAGAACACCCGGGACAGCCGTCTCCTACAATGAGCAGTTCTTC
CASSRTPGTAVSYNEQFF
>TRBJ2-7|TRBV18|TRBD2|NA
TGTGCCAGCTCACCAGGACTAGCGGGAGAGGGCGAGCAGTACTTC
CASSPGLAGEGEQYF
>TRBJ2-1|TRBV7-8|NA|once
TGTGCCAGCAGCTTACTAGATGAGCAGTTCTTC
CASSLLDEQFF
>TRBJ1-2|TRBV27|NA|NA
TGTGCCAGCCATGAGTCCCCCAGGGCAGGCATCTATGGCTACACCTTC
CASHESPRAGIYGYTF
>TRBJ2-3|TRBV28|NA|NA
TGTGCCAGCAGTTTATGGGGGACTCCTGCTAGCACAGATACGCAGTATTTT
CASSLWGTPASTDTQYF
>TRBJ2-2|TRBV5-6|TRBD1|NA
TGTGCCAGCAGCTTGGTGGACAGGGGGCGGTCGAACACCGGGGAGCTGTTTTTT
CASSLVDRGRSNTGELFF
>TRBJ1-6|TRBV19|NA|NA
TGTGCCAGTAGTATGGGGACTGGGAATTCACCCCTCCACTTT
CASSMGTGNSPLHF
>TRBJ1-2|TRBV10-3|NA|NA
TGTGCCATTGGAAGGACAGAAGCAGAGAGGAACTATGGCTACACCTTC
CAIGRTEAERNYGYTF
>TRBJ1-6|TRBV5-3|NA|once
TGTGCCAGAAGCGACTTAAATCCCCTCCACTTT
CARSDLNPLHF
>TRBJ2-3|TRBV5-1|NA|once
TGCGCCAGCAGACTAAGCCTCACAGATACGCAGTATTTT
CASRLSLTDTQYF
>TRBJ1-6|TRBV7-8|TRBD1|NA
TGTGCCAGCAGCGCCACAGGGGCGGAGAATTCACCCCTCCACTTT
CASSATGAENSPLHF
>TRBJ1-3|TRBV29-1|NA|NA
TGCAGCGTTGCCGGGGATGGAAACACCATATATTTT
CSVAGDGNTIYF
>TRBJ2-2|TRBV2|NA|NA
TGTGCCACTCGGGAGGGGGCGTCCGGAGGGGAGCTGTTTTTT
CATREGASGGELFF
>TRBJ2-1|TRBV5-1|NA|NA
TGCGCCAGCAGCCTAAAAGGGGACTTCGCCTACAATGAGCAGTTCTTC
CASSLKGDFAYNEQFF
>TRBJ1-1|TRBV10-3|NA|NA
TGTGCCATCAGTGGGGCCTACACTGAAGCTTTCTTT
CAISGAYTEAFF
>TRBJ2-3|TRBV7-3|TRBD2|NA
TGTGCCAGCAGCTTAACGGGTCACGGGACTATAGATACGCAGTATTTT
CASSLTGHGTIDTQYF
>TRBJ2-3|TRBV7-8|TRBD2|NA
TGTGCCAGCAGCCGAGGACTAGCGGAGGCAGATACGCAGTATTTT
CASSRGLAEADTQYF
>TRBJ1-2|TRBV15|NA|NA
TGTGCCACCAGCAGACGACCTCAGGGCCGGGATGGCTACACCTTC
CATSRRPQGRDGYTF
>TRBJ1-3|TRBV2|TRBD1|NA
TGTGCCAGTCTGGAAGGGGGCGGAAACACCATATATTTT
CASLEGGGNTIYF
>TRBJ2-1|TRBV29-1|NA|NA
TGCAGCGTTGAATCGGGGAGCTCCTACAATGAGCAGTTCTTC
CSVESGSSYNEQFF
>TRBJ2-7|TRBV2|NA|once
TGTGCCAGCAGTGTCGGCCAGGGTGGAGACGAGCAGTACTTC
CASSVGQGGDEQYF
>TRBJ2-7|TRBV13|NA|NA
TGTGCCAGCAGCCACGACACGATTAGGAACGAGCAGTACTTC
CASSHDTIRNEQYF
>TRBJ2-5|TRBV5-8|NA|once
TGTGCCAGCAGCTTGGCCAAGATATGGCAAACGGGGACCCAGTACTTC
CASSLAKIWQTGTQYF
>TRBJ2-7|TRBV5-4|TRBD2|NA
TGTGCCAGCAGCTTAAGTCAGGGGGCTCTAGCGGGAGGCGACGAGCAGTACTTC
CASSLSQGALAGGDEQYF
>TRBJ2-5|TRBV5-1|NA|NA
TGCGCCAGCAGGGAGGTGATTGGGGAAGAGACCCAGTACTTC
CASREVIGEETQYF
>TRBJ1-5|TRBV6-2/TRBV6-3|TRBD1|many
TGTGCCAGCAGTTACCCATCCGGACAGGTTTATAGCAATCAGCCCCAGCATTTT
CASSYPSGQVYSNQPQHF
>TRBJ2-1|TRBV4-3|NA|NA
TGCGCCAGCAGCCAGGACGGGGCCAGAGGGAGGAATGAGCAGTTCTTC
CASSQDGARGRNEQFF
>TRBJ2-2|TRBV18|NA|NA
TGTGCCAGTCCAAAGGACAGTAACACCGGGGAGCTGTTTTTT
CASPKDSNTGELFF
>TRBJ2-3|TRBV4-1|NA|NA
TGCGCCAGCAGCCAGTGGTGGGCGGATACGCAGTATTTT
CASSQWWADTQYF
>TRBJ2-5|TRBV28|TRBD2|NA
TGTGCCAGCAGTTTTCGTCGGGAGGGCTGGGGACAAGAGACCCAGTACTTC
CASSFRREGWGQETQYF
>TRBJ1-5|TRBV2|NA|NA
TGTGCCAGCAGTTTGGGGAGGAGGGTGGCTCAGCCCCAGCATTTT
CASSLGRRVAQPQHF
>TRBJ2-5|TRBV6-5|NA|NA
TGTGCCAGCAGTTTTCGACAGGTCGGGGAGACCCAGTACTTC
CASSFRQVGETQYF
>TRBJ2-2|TRBV11-1|NA|NA
TGTGCCAGCAGCCCCAGGGGTTTGAGCACCGGGGAGCTGTTTTTT
CASSPRGLSTGELFF